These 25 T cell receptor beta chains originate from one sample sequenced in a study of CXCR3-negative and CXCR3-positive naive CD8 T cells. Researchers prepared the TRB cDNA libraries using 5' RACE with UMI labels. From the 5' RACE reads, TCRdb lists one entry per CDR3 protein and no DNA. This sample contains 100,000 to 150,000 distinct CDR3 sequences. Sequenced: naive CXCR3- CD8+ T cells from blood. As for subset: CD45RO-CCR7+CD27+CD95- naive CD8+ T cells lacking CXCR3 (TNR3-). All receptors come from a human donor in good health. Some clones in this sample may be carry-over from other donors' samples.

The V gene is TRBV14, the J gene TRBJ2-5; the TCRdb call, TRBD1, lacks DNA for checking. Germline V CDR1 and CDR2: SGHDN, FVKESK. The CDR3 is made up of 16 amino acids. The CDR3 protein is CASSQGDSQYQETQYF.

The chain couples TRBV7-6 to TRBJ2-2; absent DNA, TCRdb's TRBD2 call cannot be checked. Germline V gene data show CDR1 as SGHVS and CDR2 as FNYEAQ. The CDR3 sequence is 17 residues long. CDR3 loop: CASSLGGLAGVPGELFF.

The CDR3 is CSVRGTSGNTGELFF. The chain combines TRBV29-1 with TRBJ2-2; TCRdb's D call, TRBD2, is unchecked because there is no DNA. Germline V gene data show CDR1 as SQVTM and CDR2 as ANQGSEA. The CDR3 contains 15 residues.

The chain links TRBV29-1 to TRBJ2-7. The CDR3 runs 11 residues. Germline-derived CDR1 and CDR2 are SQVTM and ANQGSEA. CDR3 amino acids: CSVESRYEQYF.

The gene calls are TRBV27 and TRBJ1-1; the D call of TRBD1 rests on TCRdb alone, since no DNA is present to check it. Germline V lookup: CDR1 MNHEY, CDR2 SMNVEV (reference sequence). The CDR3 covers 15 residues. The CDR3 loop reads CASGETGGKNAEAFF.

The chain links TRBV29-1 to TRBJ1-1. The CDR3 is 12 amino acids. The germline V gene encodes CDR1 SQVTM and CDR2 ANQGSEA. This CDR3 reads CSVDGMNTEAFF.

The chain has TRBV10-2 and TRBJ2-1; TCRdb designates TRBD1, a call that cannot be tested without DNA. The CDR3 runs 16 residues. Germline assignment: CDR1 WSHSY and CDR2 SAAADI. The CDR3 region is CASNREGQGTYNEQFF.

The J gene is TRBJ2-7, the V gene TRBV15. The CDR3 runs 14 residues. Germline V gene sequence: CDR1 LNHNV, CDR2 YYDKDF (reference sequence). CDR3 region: CATSKGLASYEQYF.

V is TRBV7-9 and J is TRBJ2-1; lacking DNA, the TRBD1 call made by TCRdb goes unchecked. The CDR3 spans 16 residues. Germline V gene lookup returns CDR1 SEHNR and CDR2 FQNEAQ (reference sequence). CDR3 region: CASSPRTGGTMSQQFF.

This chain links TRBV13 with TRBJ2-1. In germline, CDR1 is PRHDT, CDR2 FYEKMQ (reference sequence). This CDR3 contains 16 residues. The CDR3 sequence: CASSSQTGASYNEQFF.

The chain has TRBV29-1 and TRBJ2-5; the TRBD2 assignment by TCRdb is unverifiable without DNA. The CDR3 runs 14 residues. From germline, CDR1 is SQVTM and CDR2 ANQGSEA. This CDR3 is CSVDGLAVGETQYF.

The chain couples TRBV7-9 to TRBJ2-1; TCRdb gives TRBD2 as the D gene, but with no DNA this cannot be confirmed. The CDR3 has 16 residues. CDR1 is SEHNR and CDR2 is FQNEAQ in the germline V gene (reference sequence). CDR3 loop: CASSPGDSGSYVEQFF.

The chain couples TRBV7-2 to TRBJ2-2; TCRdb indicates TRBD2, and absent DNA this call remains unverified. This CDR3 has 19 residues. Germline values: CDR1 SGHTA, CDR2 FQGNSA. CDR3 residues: CASSLLGLAGGPVTGELFF. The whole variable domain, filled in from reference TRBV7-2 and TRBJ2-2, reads GAGVSQSPSNKVTEKGKDVELRCDPISGHTALYWYRQSLGQGLEFLIYFQGNSAPDKSGLPSDRFSAERTGGSVSTLTIQRTQQEDSAVYLCASSLLGLAGGPVTGELFFGEGSRLTVL.

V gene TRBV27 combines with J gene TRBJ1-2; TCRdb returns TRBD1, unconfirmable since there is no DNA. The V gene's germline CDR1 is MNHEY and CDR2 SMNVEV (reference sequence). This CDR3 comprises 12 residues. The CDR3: CASSSGGDGYTF.

CDR3 sequence: CASSQVGQAGYEQYF. V is TRBV4-3 and J is TRBJ2-7; TCRdb outputs TRBD1, but without DNA this stays unchecked. Per germline, CDR1 LGHNA and CDR2 YSLEER. This CDR3 contains 15 residues.

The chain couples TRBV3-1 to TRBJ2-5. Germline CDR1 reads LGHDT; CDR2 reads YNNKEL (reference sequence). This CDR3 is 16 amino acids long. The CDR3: CASSQDSGLLGETQYF.

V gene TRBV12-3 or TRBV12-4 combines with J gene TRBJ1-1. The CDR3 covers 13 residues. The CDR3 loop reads CASTSQVNTEAFF.

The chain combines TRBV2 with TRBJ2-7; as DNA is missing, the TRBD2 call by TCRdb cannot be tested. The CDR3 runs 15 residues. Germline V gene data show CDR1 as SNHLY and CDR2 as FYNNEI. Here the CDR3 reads CASSSRGRSSYEQYF.

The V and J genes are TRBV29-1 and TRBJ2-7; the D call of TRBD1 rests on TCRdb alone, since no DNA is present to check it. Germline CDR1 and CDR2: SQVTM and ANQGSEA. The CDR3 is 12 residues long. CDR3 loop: CSVGQATYEQYF.

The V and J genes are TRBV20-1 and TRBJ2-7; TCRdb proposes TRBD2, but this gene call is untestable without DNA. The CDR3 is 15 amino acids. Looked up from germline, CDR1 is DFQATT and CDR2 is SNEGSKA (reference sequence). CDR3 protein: CSASGAGGIGYEQYF.

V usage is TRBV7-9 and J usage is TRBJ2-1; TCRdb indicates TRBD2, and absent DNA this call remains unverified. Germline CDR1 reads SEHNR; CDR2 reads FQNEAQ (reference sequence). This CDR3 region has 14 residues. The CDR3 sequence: CASSLVLAGVEQFF.

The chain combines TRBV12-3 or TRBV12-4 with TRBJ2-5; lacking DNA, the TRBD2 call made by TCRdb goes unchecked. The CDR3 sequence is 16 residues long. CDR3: CASSSTFSGGQETQYF.

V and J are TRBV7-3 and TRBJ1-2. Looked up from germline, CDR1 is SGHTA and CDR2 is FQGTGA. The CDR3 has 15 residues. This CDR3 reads CASSLLAGANYGYTF.

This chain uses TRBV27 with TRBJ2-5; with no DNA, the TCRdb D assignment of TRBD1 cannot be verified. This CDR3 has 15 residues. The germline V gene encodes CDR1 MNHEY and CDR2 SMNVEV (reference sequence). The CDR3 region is CASSPHWGDAETQYF.

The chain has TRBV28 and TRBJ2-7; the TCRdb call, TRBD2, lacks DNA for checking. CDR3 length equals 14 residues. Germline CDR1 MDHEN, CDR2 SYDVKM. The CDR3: CASSLGGAGYEQYF.